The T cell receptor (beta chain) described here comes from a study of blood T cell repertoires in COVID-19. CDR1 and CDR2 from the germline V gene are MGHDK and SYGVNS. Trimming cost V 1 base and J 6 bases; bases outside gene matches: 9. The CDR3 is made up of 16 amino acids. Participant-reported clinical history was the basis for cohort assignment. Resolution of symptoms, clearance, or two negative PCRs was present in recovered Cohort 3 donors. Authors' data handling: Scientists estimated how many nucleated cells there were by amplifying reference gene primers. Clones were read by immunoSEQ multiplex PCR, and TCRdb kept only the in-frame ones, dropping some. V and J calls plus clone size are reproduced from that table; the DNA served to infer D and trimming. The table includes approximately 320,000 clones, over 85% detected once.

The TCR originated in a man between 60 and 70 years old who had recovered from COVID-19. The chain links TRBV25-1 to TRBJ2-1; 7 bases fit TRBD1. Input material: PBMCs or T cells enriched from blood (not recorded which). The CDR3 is CASSELEQGPTNEQFF. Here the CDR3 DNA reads TGTGCCAGCAGTGAATTGGAACAGGGGCCCACCAATGAGCAGTTCTTC.